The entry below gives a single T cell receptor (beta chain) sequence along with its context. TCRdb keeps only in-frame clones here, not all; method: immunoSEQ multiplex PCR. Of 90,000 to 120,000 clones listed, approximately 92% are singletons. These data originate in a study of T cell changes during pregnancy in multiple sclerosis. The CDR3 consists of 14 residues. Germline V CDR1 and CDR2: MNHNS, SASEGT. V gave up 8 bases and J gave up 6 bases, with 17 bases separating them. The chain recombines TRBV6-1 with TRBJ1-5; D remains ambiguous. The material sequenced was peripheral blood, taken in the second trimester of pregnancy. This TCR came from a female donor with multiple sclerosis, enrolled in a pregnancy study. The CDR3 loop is CASSLQLPSQPQHF. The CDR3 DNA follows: TGTGCCAGCTCGTTACAGCTACCGAGTCAGCCCCAGCATTTT.